The following is a T cell receptor (beta chain) sequence with its context. An end of the junction differs from the germline gene, which may be a read error. Next came a second PCR, run for roughly 6 to 11 cycles, which used a sample-barcoded 5' primer along with a J-beta primer mix. In TCRdb, the 5' RACE reads were re-called with MiXCR into one record per CDR3 protein. There are 800,000 to 900,000 distinct CDR3 sequences in the sample; approximately 65% occur only once, and 25% to 35% lies in the top ten. The CDR3 runs 15 residues. Germline loops: CDR1 SSHAT, CDR2 FNYEAQ (reference sequence). This entry is derived from a study of blood T cells in healthy people across ages.

V gene TRBV7-7 combines with J gene TRBJ2-5; D possibly corresponds to TRBD2 (7 bases). Sequenced: blood. This TCR was sampled from a young man in good health. The CDR3 DNA follows: TGTGCTAGCAGCCCGACGCGGGGGCGACAAGAGACCCAGTACTTC. Its protein product is CASSPTRGRQETQYF.